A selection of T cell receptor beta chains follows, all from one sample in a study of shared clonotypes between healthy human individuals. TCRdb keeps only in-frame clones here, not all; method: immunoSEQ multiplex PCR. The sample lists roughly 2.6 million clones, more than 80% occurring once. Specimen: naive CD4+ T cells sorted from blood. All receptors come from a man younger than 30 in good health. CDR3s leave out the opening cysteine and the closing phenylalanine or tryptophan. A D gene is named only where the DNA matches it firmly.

cdr3_aa: ASSGGASSYNEQF; j_call: TRBJ2-1; v_call: TRBV5-4; d_call: NA
cdr3_aa: ASSSFMTGMRETQY; j_call: TRBJ2-5; v_call: TRBV5-1; d_call: TRBD1
cdr3_aa: AWSVDGASNQPQH; j_call: TRBJ1-5; v_call: TRBV30; d_call: NA
cdr3_aa: ASSLGPTGKVDTQY; j_call: TRBJ2-3; v_call: TRBV5-1; d_call: TRBD1
cdr3_aa: ASSQEPTISSGNTIY; j_call: TRBJ1-3; v_call: TRBV4-3; d_call: NA
cdr3_aa: ASGDRAYYGYT; j_call: TRBJ1-2; v_call: TRBV19; d_call: TRBD1
cdr3_aa: ASSYSGTDYEQY; j_call: TRBJ2-7; v_call: TRBV6-5; d_call: TRBD1
cdr3_aa: ASSQRERAGELF; j_call: TRBJ2-2; v_call: TRBV5-4; d_call: NA
cdr3_aa: ASSRVPEAF; j_call: TRBJ1-1; v_call: TRBV6-5; d_call: NA
cdr3_aa: ASSWVGVYEQY; j_call: TRBJ2-7; v_call: TRBV6-5; d_call: NA
cdr3_aa: AWGTGEKLF; j_call: TRBJ1-4; v_call: TRBV30; d_call: TRBD1
cdr3_aa: ASSASGGETQY; j_call: TRBJ2-5; v_call: TRBV2; d_call: NA
cdr3_aa: ASSFWTHTDTQY; j_call: TRBJ2-3; v_call: TRBV5-1; d_call: NA
cdr3_aa: ASSLTGTSTNEKLF; j_call: TRBJ1-4; v_call: TRBV7-9; d_call: NA
cdr3_aa: ASRGGQGSQHGYT; j_call: TRBJ1-2; v_call: TRBV10-1; d_call: TRBD1
cdr3_aa: AWSVPRIKGGEETQY; j_call: TRBJ2-5; v_call: TRBV30; d_call: NA
cdr3_aa: ASSLSQGPYEQY; j_call: TRBJ2-7; v_call: TRBV4-1; d_call: NA